This T cell receptor beta chain comes out of a study of spatial heterogeneity in lung cancer. The time point here: blood at routine non-recurrence follow-up after resection. TCRs were sequenced from unsorted whole RNA of tumor, nontumor lung or PBMC. Each CDR3 protein is one row after TCRdb ran MiXCR on the 5' RACE reads. This sample carries around 110,000 distinct CDR3 sequences, 12% of them seen once, and the ten largest clones take over 15%. The V and J ends lost 4 bases and 4 bases, in that order; junction bases with no gene match: 6. Germline CDR1 SGDLS, CDR2 YYNGEE. The CDR3 totals 14 residues. The source of this sequence is a male donor with early-stage non-small cell lung cancer. The V and J genes are TRBV9 and TRBJ2-5, with TRBD1 matching 8 bases. The sample was PBMCs, taken at follow-up. The CDR3 protein is CASSIRQGRETQYF. CDR3 nucleotides: TGTGCCAGCAGCATACGACAGGGGCGAGAGACCCAGTACTTC.